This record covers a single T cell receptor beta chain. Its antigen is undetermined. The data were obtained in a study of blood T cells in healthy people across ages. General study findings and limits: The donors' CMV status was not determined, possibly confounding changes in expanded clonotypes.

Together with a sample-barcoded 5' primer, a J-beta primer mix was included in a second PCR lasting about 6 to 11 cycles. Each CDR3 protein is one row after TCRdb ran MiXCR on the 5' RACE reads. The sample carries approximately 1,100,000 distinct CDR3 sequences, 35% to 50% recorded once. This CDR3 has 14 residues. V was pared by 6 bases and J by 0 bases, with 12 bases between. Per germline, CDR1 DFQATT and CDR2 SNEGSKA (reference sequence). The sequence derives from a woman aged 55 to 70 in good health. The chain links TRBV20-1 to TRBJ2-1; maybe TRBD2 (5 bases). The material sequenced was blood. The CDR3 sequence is CSAIGKSSYNEQFF. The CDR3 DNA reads TGCAGTGCCATCGGGAAGAGCTCCTACAATGAGCAGTTCTTC.